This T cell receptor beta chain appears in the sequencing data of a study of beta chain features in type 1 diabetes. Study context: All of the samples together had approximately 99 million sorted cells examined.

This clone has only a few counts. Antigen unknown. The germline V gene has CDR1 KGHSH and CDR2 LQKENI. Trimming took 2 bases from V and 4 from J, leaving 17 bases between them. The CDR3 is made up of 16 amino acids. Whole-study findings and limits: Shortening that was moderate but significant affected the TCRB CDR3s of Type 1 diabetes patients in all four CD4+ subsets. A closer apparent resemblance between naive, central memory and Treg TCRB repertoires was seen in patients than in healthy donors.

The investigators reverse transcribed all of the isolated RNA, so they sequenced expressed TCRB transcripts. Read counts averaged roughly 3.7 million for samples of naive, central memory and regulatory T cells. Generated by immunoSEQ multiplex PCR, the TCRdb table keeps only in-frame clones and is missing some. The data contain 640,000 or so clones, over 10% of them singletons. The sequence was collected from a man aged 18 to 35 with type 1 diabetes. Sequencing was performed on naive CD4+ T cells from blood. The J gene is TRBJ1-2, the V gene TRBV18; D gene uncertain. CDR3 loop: CASSPDPSPRGYGYTF. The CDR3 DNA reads TGTGCCAGCTCACCAGATCCTTCCCCCCGGGGCTATGGCTACACCTTC. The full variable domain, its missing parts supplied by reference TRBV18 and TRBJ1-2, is NAGVMQNPRHLVRRRGQEARLRCSPMKGHSHVYWYRQLPEEGLKFMVYLQKENIIDESGMPKERFSAEFPKEGPSILRIQQVVRGDSAAYFCASSPDPSPRGYGYTFGSGTRLTVV.